This T cell receptor (beta chain) was identified in a study of T cell responses to AZD1222 COVID-19 vaccine. Study-level results: No day 14 peak samples; only post-peak repertoires were characterized. CD4 TCRs covered the whole spike, strongest at regions 160-218 and 743-854. Possibly, clonal diversity was underestimated; donors were largely white British and included more females. After two AZD1222 doses, spike-specific TCR breadth and depth rose versus day 0.

Germline CDR1 reads SGHVS; CDR2 reads FNYEAQ. The CDR3 is 15 amino acids. V trimming: 5 bases; J trimming: 4 bases; junction bases outside the gene matches: 7. About this clone: What it recognizes is unknown.

Sequenced by immunoSEQ multiplex PCR; TCRdb stores in-frame clones only, minus some. The sample contains about 160,000 clones, almost 90% of which appear only once. The sequence was collected from an adult in good health. V is TRBV7-6 and J is TRBJ2-7; TRBD2 aligns across 11 bases. Sequenced here: peripheral blood, sampled on day 0 of AZD1222 vaccination. As DNA, the CDR3 is TGTGCCAGCAGCCGAGGGACTAGCGGTCTATACGAGCAGTACTTC. Residues: CASSRGTSGLYEQYF.